Detailed here is one T cell receptor (beta chain). The sample belongs to a study of blood T cell repertoires in COVID-19. On the study more broadly: Acute and convalescent COVID-19 samples came from the United States, Italy and Spain. Sources were T cells, B-cell-depleted T cells, or PBMCs; the material itself was cDNA or gDNA.

Authors' methods: From reference gene primer amplification, estimates of nucleated cell counts were derived. Clones were read by immunoSEQ multiplex PCR, and TCRdb kept only the in-frame ones, dropping some. The V and J calls and clone size are taken from that table; D and trimming were inferred from the DNA. The data hold more than 350,000 clones, with more than 80% observed a single time. The CDR3 length is 19 residues. V lost 5 bases, J lost 8 bases, and 25 bases stayed unmatched. Germline CDR1 SGHTA, CDR2 FQGNSA. The study recruited people aged about 18 to 95 years across about two dozen US areas.

The TCR comes from a man aged 18 to 29 who had recovered from COVID-19. Specimen: PBMCs or T cells enriched from blood (not recorded which). J is TRBJ1-2 and V is TRBV7-2; 8 nucleotides align to TRBD1. The chain's CDR3 is CASSPAFRAGQAAQRGYTF. The CDR3 coding sequence is TGTGCCAGCAGCCCAGCTTTCAGAGCGGGACAGGCCGCCCAACGGGGCTACACCTTC.